What follows are 8 T cell receptor beta chains derived from one specimen sequenced in a study of T cell responses to AZD1222 COVID-19 vaccine. Profiled with immunoSEQ multiplex PCR; TCRdb holds only in-frame clones, not every one. Among 90,000 to 100,000 clones listed, about 89% were seen once. The sequencing here drew on peripheral blood, taken on day 0 of AZD1222 vaccination. These receptors were collected from an adult in good health.

The genes are TRBV2 and TRBJ1-2; D gene unclear. Germline CDR1 and CDR2: SNHLY and FYNNEI. CDR3 size: 13 residues. V was pared by 6 bases and J by 0 bases, with 8 bases between. As DNA, the CDR3 is TGTGCCAGCAGGGGCGACACTAACTATGGCTACACCTTC. Its protein product is CASRGDTNYGYTF.

The chain is built from TRBV28 and TRBJ2-7, with D possibly being TRBD1 or TRBD2 (5 bases each). Germline-derived CDR1 and CDR2 are MDHEN and SYDVKM. V shed 4 bases and J shed 9 bases, with 16 bases lying between them. The CDR3 contains 13 residues. CDR3 in amino acids: CASSSPDPRGQYF. The CDR3 DNA reads TGTGCCAGCAGTTCCCCAGACCCGAGGGGGCAGTACTTC.

This clone turned up a few times. V and J are TRBV19 and TRBJ1-1, with TRBD1 identical over 7 bases. This CDR3 spans 15 amino acids. Germline CDR1 and CDR2: LNHDA and SQIVND (reference sequence). J gave up 4 bases and V 4 bases, and 9 bases lay outside the gene matches. CDR3 protein: CASSTLRQGITEAFF. CDR3 DNA sequence: TGTGCCAGTAGTACACTCCGACAGGGAATCACTGAAGCTTTCTTT.

V is TRBV20-1 and J is TRBJ1-1; D gene ambiguous. With 3 bases removed from V and 2 bases from J, the gap between germline ends came to 13 bases. The CDR3 has 14 amino acids. CDR1 DFQATT and CDR2 SNEGSKA come from the germline V gene (reference sequence). This CDR3 is CSASVRRSNTEAFF. The DNA of the CDR3 is TGCAGTGCTAGTGTCAGGAGGAGTAACACTGAAGCTTTCTTT.

The chain has TRBV4-3 and TRBJ1-1; D gene ambiguous. Between the trimmed V and J ends, which lost 0 bases and 10 bases, there was a span of 9 bases. The V gene's germline CDR1 is LGHNA and CDR2 YSLEER. This CDR3 is built from 12 residues. As DNA, the CDR3 is TGCGCCAGCAGCCAAGATTGGGGTTCAGCTTTCTTT. This translates into CASSQDWGSAFF.

This clone has only one observation. V is TRBV28 and J is TRBJ1-2; D is possibly TRBD1 (5 bases). V was shortened by 4 bases and J by 3 bases, with 15 bases between the two germline ends. This CDR3 spans 15 amino acids. The germline CDR1 and CDR2 sequences are MDHEN and SYDVKM. The CDR3 DNA reads as TGTGCCAGCAGTTCCCCGTCCGGGGGTGACTATGGCTACACCTTC. The encoded protein is CASSSPSGGDYGYTF.

This sequence joins TRBV7-9 and TRBJ2-5; D is undetermined. CDR3 length: 14 amino acids. V gave up 1 base and J gave up 7 bases, with 13 bases separating them. CDR1 and CDR2 (germline): SEHNR, FQNEAQ (reference sequence). The CDR3 loop is CASSLVGRLGTQYF. Here the CDR3 DNA reads TGTGCCAGCAGCTTAGTTGGCAGGCTGGGGACCCAGTACTTC.

The chain uses TRBV29-1 and TRBJ2-7; possibly TRBD1 for D (6 bases). This CDR3 is built from 13 residues. Germline lookup yields CDR1 SQVTM and CDR2 ANQGSEA. V shed 7 bases and J shed 6 bases, with 19 bases lying between them. The CDR3 loop reads CSADGTQGSEQYF. CDR3 nucleotide sequence: TGCAGCGCCGACGGGACACAGGGCTCCGAGCAGTACTTC.